These 3 T cell receptor beta chains originate from one sample sequenced in a study of PD-1 blockade in classical Hodgkin lymphoma. Relapses following autologous stem cell transplantation were seen in all patients, with brentuximab vedotin exposure varying. This table comes from immunoSEQ multiplex PCR, and its TCRdb copy is limited to in-frame clones, with some not included. Of 20,000 to 25,000 clones in the sample, around three quarters are singletons; the top ten hold roughly 15%. Here the sequenced sample was peripheral blood mononuclear cells (PBMCs), taken before the second cycle of nivolumab. These receptors all stem from a human donor with classical Hodgkin lymphoma.

The rearrangement links TRBV6-6 to TRBJ1-4; D perhaps matches TRBD1 (5 bases). The V end was cut by 6 bases, the J end by 8 bases, with 19 bases between. Germline CDR1 and CDR2: MNHNY and SVGAGI (reference sequence). The CDR3 extends over 15 amino acids. This chain's CDR3 is CASRKKGRAGEKLFF. The CDR3 nucleotides are TGTGCCAGCAGAAAAAAGGGGCGGGCTGGAGAAAAACTGTTTTTT.

The V and J genes are TRBV27 and TRBJ1-2; D might be TRBD1 (6 bases). V lost 6 bases, J lost 5 bases, and 25 bases lay in between. Germline V gene sequence: CDR1 MNHEY, CDR2 SMNVEV (reference sequence). The CDR3 extends over 17 amino acids. CDR3 nucleotide sequence: TGTGCCAGCAGCTGGGGGCCCACAGTAGGGAGGCTTTATGGCTACACCTTC. Translating it yields CASSWGPTVGRLYGYTF.

This chain links TRBV19 with TRBJ2-3, with D perhaps TRBD1 (9 bases). The length of the CDR3 is 16 residues. V was cut by 7 bases and J by 0 bases, with 17 bases left in between. The V gene's germline CDR1 is LNHDA and CDR2 SQIVND (reference sequence). CDR3 amino acids: CASMRGGTGSTDTQYF. For the CDR3, the DNA is TGTGCCAGTATGCGCGGGGGGACAGGGAGCACAGATACGCAGTATTTT. Full variable domain (remainder filled in from reference TRBV19 and TRBJ2-3): DGGITQSPKYLFRKEGQNVTLSCEQNLNHDAMYWYRQDPGQGLRLIYYSQIVNDFQKGDIAEGYSVSREKKESFPLTVTSAQKNPTAFYLCASMRGGTGSTDTQYFGPGTRLTVL.